A selection of T cell receptor beta chains follows, all from one sample in a study of CD8 T cells in ankylosing spondylitis. From the 5' RACE reads, TCRdb called clonotypes with MiXCR, one entry per CDR3 protein. The repertoire holds about 540,000 distinct CDR3 sequences, with approximately 11% as singletons. Material for sequencing was blood, either unsorted or a sorted T cell fraction (not recorded which). All receptors derive from a male donor with ankylosing spondylitis. Each CDR3 is given with its conserved first and last residue. A D gene is named only where the DNA matches it firmly. Some rows mark clone size as missing; the rest say once, few, many or name a class of expanded clone.

v_gene: TRBV7-9; d_gene: -; abundance: -; j_gene: TRBJ2-3; CDR3aa: CASSWVGDTQYF; CDR3nt: TGTGCCAGCAGCTGGGTTGGAGATACGCAGTATTTT
v_gene: TRBV10-3; d_gene: -; abundance: -; j_gene: TRBJ1-4; CDR3aa: CAISEGKEKLFF; CDR3nt: TGTGCCATCAGTGAGGGCAAGGAAAAACTGTTTTTT
v_gene: TRBV6-2/TRBV6-3; d_gene: TRBD2; abundance: -; j_gene: TRBJ2-3; CDR3aa: CASSYSRLAGLGTDTQYF; CDR3nt: TGTGCCAGCAGTTACTCTCGGCTAGCGGGACTGGGCACAGATACGCAGTATTTT
v_gene: TRBV5-1; d_gene: -; abundance: few; j_gene: TRBJ1-6; CDR3aa: CASSHTDEFGNSPLHF; CDR3nt: TGCGCCAGCAGTCATACCGATGAGTTTGGTAATTCACCCCTCCACTTT
v_gene: TRBV3-1; d_gene: TRBD1; abundance: few; j_gene: TRBJ2-5; CDR3aa: CASSRGTGGEKTQYF; CDR3nt: TGTGCCAGCAGCCGAGGGACAGGGGGCGAAAAGACCCAGTACTTC
v_gene: TRBV7-2; d_gene: TRBD1; abundance: -; j_gene: TRBJ1-5; CDR3aa: CASSLVGTGVNQPQHF; CDR3nt: TGTGCCAGCAGCTTAGTGGGGACAGGAGTCAATCAGCCCCAGCATTTT
v_gene: TRBV12-3/TRBV12-4; d_gene: -; abundance: many; j_gene: TRBJ1-5; CDR3aa: CASSSQRAANQPQHF; CDR3nt: TGTGCCAGCAGTTCGCAGCGGGCAGCCAATCAGCCCCAGCATTTT
v_gene: TRBV15; d_gene: -; abundance: few; j_gene: TRBJ1-3; CDR3aa: CATSRGSGPGGNTIYF; CDR3nt: TGTGCCACCAGCAGAGGATCAGGGCCGGGGGGAAACACCATATATTTT
v_gene: TRBV5-1; d_gene: -; abundance: many; j_gene: TRBJ2-3; CDR3aa: CASSLVGHRTDTQYF; CDR3nt: TGCGCCAGCAGCTTGGTAGGACACCGCACAGATACGCAGTATTTT
v_gene: TRBV7-9; d_gene: TRBD2; abundance: few; j_gene: TRBJ2-1; CDR3aa: CASSSSLAGGPHNEQFF; CDR3nt: TGTGCCAGCAGCTCCAGTCTAGCGGGAGGCCCCCACAATGAGCAGTTCTTC
v_gene: TRBV12-3/TRBV12-4; d_gene: TRBD1; abundance: few; j_gene: TRBJ2-2; CDR3aa: CASSDIVGQGNTGELFF; CDR3nt: TGTGCCAGCAGCGATATCGTAGGACAGGGTAACACCGGGGAGCTGTTTTTT
v_gene: TRBV12-3/TRBV12-4; d_gene: -; abundance: few; j_gene: TRBJ2-1; CDR3aa: CASSLGAGPSYNEQFF; CDR3nt: TGTGCCAGCAGTTTGGGAGCAGGGCCCTCCTACAATGAGCAGTTCTTC
v_gene: TRBV15; d_gene: -; abundance: few; j_gene: TRBJ1-4; CDR3aa: CATSSSPRGVDEKLFF; CDR3nt: TGTGCCACCAGCAGCTCCCCTCGGGGTGTGGATGAAAAACTGTTTTTT
v_gene: TRBV6-2/TRBV6-3; d_gene: -; abundance: -; j_gene: TRBJ2-1; CDR3aa: CASSSLLRWDEQFF; CDR3nt: TGTGCCAGCAGTTCACTCCTCAGATGGGATGAGCAGTTCTTC
v_gene: TRBV6-4; d_gene: TRBD1; abundance: few; j_gene: TRBJ2-1; CDR3aa: CASRNTDRGQGEQFF; CDR3nt: TGTGCCAGCAGAAATACGGACAGGGGGCAAGGCGAGCAGTTCTTC
v_gene: TRBV9; d_gene: -; abundance: few; j_gene: TRBJ2-1; CDR3aa: CASSPGGRDEQFF; CDR3nt: TGTGCCAGCAGCCCCGGGGGGCGGGATGAGCAGTTCTTC
v_gene: TRBV29-1; d_gene: -; abundance: few; j_gene: TRBJ1-3; CDR3aa: CSVGYRRSGNTIYF; CDR3nt: TGCAGCGTTGGTTATCGTCGCTCTGGAAACACCATATATTTT
v_gene: TRBV7-2; d_gene: -; abundance: few; j_gene: TRBJ1-5; CDR3aa: CASSLIRNSYQPQHF; CDR3nt: TGTGCCAGCAGCTTAATTCGAAACAGCTATCAGCCCCAGCATTTT
v_gene: TRBV7-9; d_gene: -; abundance: -; j_gene: TRBJ2-1; CDR3aa: CASSPDRYHNEQFF; CDR3nt: TGTGCCAGCAGCCCGGACAGATATCACAATGAGCAGTTCTTC
v_gene: TRBV10-3; d_gene: TRBD2; abundance: -; j_gene: TRBJ2-5; CDR3aa: CAISDGTSGKETQYF; CDR3nt: TGTGCCATCAGCGATGGGACTAGCGGGAAAGAGACCCAGTACTTC
v_gene: TRBV5-1; d_gene: -; abundance: -; j_gene: TRBJ2-1; CDR3aa: CASSSKTQYNEQFF; CDR3nt: TGCGCCAGCAGCTCAAAGACTCAGTACAATGAGCAGTTCTTC
v_gene: TRBV12-3/TRBV12-4; d_gene: TRBD2; abundance: -; j_gene: TRBJ2-2; CDR3aa: CASRLSGTPTGELFF; CDR3nt: TGTGCCAGCAGGCTTAGCGGGACTCCTACCGGGGAGCTGTTTTTT
v_gene: TRBV11-2; d_gene: -; abundance: -; j_gene: TRBJ2-3; CDR3aa: CASSFRAFTPSTDTQYF; CDR3nt: TGTGCCAGCAGCTTTAGGGCATTCACTCCTAGCACAGATACGCAGTATTTT
v_gene: TRBV5-1; d_gene: TRBD1; abundance: many; j_gene: TRBJ2-1; CDR3aa: CASSPQGSGYNEQFF; CDR3nt: TGCGCCAGCAGCCCACAGGGGAGCGGTTACAATGAGCAGTTCTTC
v_gene: TRBV5-1; d_gene: TRBD2; abundance: few; j_gene: TRBJ2-7; CDR3aa: CASRWAGAGHEQYF; CDR3nt: TGCGCCAGCAGGTGGGCGGGAGCCGGCCACGAGCAGTACTTC
v_gene: TRBV4-2; d_gene: TRBD2; abundance: -; j_gene: TRBJ2-2; CDR3aa: CASSQDVAGEYTGELFF; CDR3nt: TGTGCCAGCAGCCAAGATGTAGCGGGAGAGTACACCGGGGAGCTGTTTTTT
v_gene: TRBV7-9; d_gene: -; abundance: -; j_gene: TRBJ2-4; CDR3aa: CASSKQGGGKNIQYF; CDR3nt: TGTGCCAGCAGCAAACAAGGGGGAGGGAAAAACATTCAGTACTTC
v_gene: TRBV5-1; d_gene: TRBD2; abundance: few; j_gene: TRBJ2-3; CDR3aa: CASSFRASGTTDTQYF; CDR3nt: TGCGCCAGCAGCTTTAGGGCTAGCGGGACCACAGATACGCAGTATTTT
v_gene: TRBV19; d_gene: -; abundance: -; j_gene: TRBJ2-7; CDR3aa: CASSIKIVEGYEQYF; CDR3nt: TGTGCCAGTAGTATTAAGATTGTGGAGGGCTACGAGCAGTACTTC
v_gene: TRBV14; d_gene: -; abundance: few; j_gene: TRBJ2-2; CDR3aa: CASSQAFGTGELFF; CDR3nt: TGTGCCAGCAGCCAAGCTTTTGGCACCGGGGAGCTGTTTTTT
v_gene: TRBV6-1; d_gene: -; abundance: few; j_gene: TRBJ1-5; CDR3aa: CASSEWGVHQPQHF; CDR3nt: TGTGCCAGCAGTGAATGGGGAGTCCATCAGCCCCAGCATTTT
v_gene: TRBV25-1; d_gene: TRBD1; abundance: many; j_gene: TRBJ2-7; CDR3aa: CASSFRGGPTYEQYF; CDR3nt: TGTGCCAGCAGTTTCAGAGGGGGCCCGACCTACGAGCAGTACTTC
v_gene: TRBV5-1; d_gene: -; abundance: many; j_gene: TRBJ2-3; CDR3aa: CASSPGTDERDTQYF; CDR3nt: TGCGCCAGCAGCCCGGGGACCGACGAAAGAGATACGCAGTATTTT
v_gene: TRBV20-1; d_gene: TRBD2; abundance: -; j_gene: TRBJ2-3; CDR3aa: CSASLLAGNTDTQYF; CDR3nt: TGCAGTGCTAGTTTACTAGCGGGTAACACAGATACGCAGTATTTT
v_gene: TRBV12-3/TRBV12-4; d_gene: -; abundance: many; j_gene: TRBJ2-1; CDR3aa: CASSLGRVYNEQFF; CDR3nt: TGTGCCAGCAGTTTAGGCAGAGTCTACAATGAGCAGTTCTTC
v_gene: TRBV10-1; d_gene: -; abundance: few; j_gene: TRBJ2-1; CDR3aa: CASSESNGYEQFF; CDR3nt: TGCGCCAGCAGTGAGTCTAATGGATATGAGCAGTTCTTC
v_gene: TRBV5-6; d_gene: -; abundance: -; j_gene: TRBJ2-1; CDR3aa: CASSSEGQSYNEQFF; CDR3nt: TGTGCCAGCAGCTCGGAGGGACAGTCCTACAATGAGCAGTTCTTC
v_gene: TRBV7-9; d_gene: -; abundance: many; j_gene: TRBJ2-1; CDR3aa: CASSFFRLSYNEQFF; CDR3nt: TGTGCCAGCAGCTTTTTTCGACTCTCCTACAATGAGCAGTTCTTC
v_gene: TRBV10-2; d_gene: TRBD2; abundance: few; j_gene: TRBJ2-7; CDR3aa: CASQREGGDEQYF; CDR3nt: TGCGCCAGTCAGCGGGAGGGAGGCGACGAGCAGTACTTC
v_gene: TRBV7-9; d_gene: -; abundance: many; j_gene: TRBJ2-7; CDR3aa: CASRDTYEQYF; CDR3nt: TGTGCCAGCAGAGATACCTACGAGCAGTACTTC
v_gene: TRBV7-6; d_gene: TRBD2; abundance: -; j_gene: TRBJ2-1; CDR3aa: CASSLSSGRAYNEQFF; CDR3nt: TGTGCCAGCAGCTTAAGTAGCGGGAGGGCCTACAATGAGCAGTTCTTC